The entry that follows covers one T cell receptor beta chain sequence. TCRdb independently ran MiXCR on the 5' RACE reads; one entry per CDR3 protein. Among 350,000 to 400,000 distinct CDR3 sequences listed, 28% were seen once. This CDR3 has 16 residues. In germline, CDR1 is SQVTM, CDR2 ANQGSEA. The V gene lost 6 bases and the J gene lost 2 bases, with 22 bases spanning the gap. The data were taken from a study of identical twins' blood T cells. The V and J genes are TRBV29-1 and TRBJ1-2; D perhaps matches TRBD1 (5 bases). Input material: PBMCs. The TCR was taken from a woman aged 18-49 years in good health. DNA of the CDR3: TGCAGCGTCTACGGGGTCAGGGAAGAAGGAAACTATGGCTACACCTTC. As protein: CSVYGVREEGNYGYTF. The whole variable domain, remainder taken from reference TRBV29-1 and TRBJ1-2, is SAVISQKPSRDICQRGTSLTIQCQVDSQVTMMFWYRQQPGQSLTLIATANQGSEATYESGFVIDKFPISRPNLTFSTLTVSNMSPEDSSIYLCSVYGVREEGNYGYTFGSGTRLTVV.